Below, 29 T cell receptor beta chains from the same sample are listed, as sequenced in a study of T cell repertoires in cytomegalovirus infection. Their specific antigens are unknown. TCRdb used MiXCR to reprocess the reads, holding one entry per CDR3 protein. The sample records about 310,000 distinct CDR3 sequences, 20% to 25% being singletons. The sample in question was cultured PBMCs, obtained from culture after CMV antigen stimulation. All receptors derive from a human donor in good health (CMV status not recorded). Some clones in this sample may be carry-over from other donors' samples.

This clonotype showed up just a few times. CDR3 bases: TGTGCCATCAGGGGACAAGACTCTGGAAACACCATATATTTT. Its protein is CAIRGQDSGNTIYF. V usage is TRBV10-3 and J usage is TRBJ1-3; a possible D gene is TRBD1 (6 bases). Germline V gene sequence: CDR1 ENHRY, CDR2 SYGVKD. The CDR3 has 14 residues. Trimming removed 6 bases at V and 0 bases at J, with 9 bases between.

This clonotype has at least ten counts. J is TRBJ1-1 and V is TRBV12-3 or TRBV12-4; the D is unclear. V shed 2 bases and J shed 8 bases, with 6 bases lying between them. The CDR3 contains 11 residues. CDR3 DNA: TGTGCCAGCAGTTTAAGCGCCGAAGCTTTCTTT. As protein: CASSLSAEAFF.

This clonotype was seen repeatedly, ten times or more. The chain employs TRBV7-2 and TRBJ2-5; perhaps TRBD2 as D (5 bases). This CDR3 has 13 amino acids. V lost 1 base and J 5 bases, leaving 8 bases between the germline ends. Germline CDR1 is SGHTA and CDR2 is FQGNSA. CDR3 protein: CASSLEPGETQYF. Written as DNA, the CDR3 is TGTGCCAGCAGCTTAGAACCGGGGGAGACCCAGTACTTC.

This chain joins TRBV7-9 and TRBJ1-1, with a tentative D call TRBD1 (6 bases). V lost 6 bases and J 7 bases, leaving 15 bases between the germline ends. CDR1 is SEHNR and CDR2 is FQNEAQ in the germline V gene (reference sequence). This CDR3 is built from 13 residues. The CDR3 region is CASSPPGASEAFF. DNA of the CDR3: TGTGCCAGCAGTCCTCCGGGGGCGAGTGAAGCTTTCTTT.

The table lists this clonotype with many counts. J is TRBJ1-4 and V is TRBV7-2, with 8 bases matching TRBD1. The germline gives CDR1 SGHTA, CDR2 FQGNSA. The V segment lost 1 base and the J segment 8 bases; nucleotides outside the gene matches: 9. CDR3 size: 16 residues. The CDR3 DNA reads TGTGCCAGCAGCTTAGGCCCAGGGGGCGCGGAGGAAAAACTGTTTTTT. Its translation is CASSLGPGGAEEKLFF.

V and J are TRBV5-8 and TRBJ1-6; D unclear. The germline V and J ends were trimmed by 5 bases and 9 bases, with 15 bases remaining between them. The CDR3 has 14 amino acids. Per the germline V gene, CDR1 is SGHTS and CDR2 is YDEGEE. The CDR3 DNA follows: TGTGCCAGCAGTACCCCGGGTATTGGTTCACCCCTCCACTTT. Translated, it gives CASSTPGIGSPLHF.

There are a few counts of this clonotype. J is TRBJ2-3 and V is TRBV28; D might be TRBD2 (5 bases). Germline V gene sequence: CDR1 MDHEN, CDR2 SYDVKM. The CDR3 totals 15 residues. The germline V and J ends were trimmed by 1 base and 5 bases, with 13 bases remaining between them. This CDR3 reads CASSLYEGAKDTQYF. Written as DNA, the CDR3 is TGTGCCAGCAGTTTATATGAGGGAGCGAAAGATACGCAGTATTTT.

The V call is TRBV27, the J call TRBJ1-2, with 7 bases fitting TRBD1. V was pared by 2 bases and J by 2 bases, with 5 bases of the junction left unmatched. Germline lookup yields CDR1 MNHEY and CDR2 SMNVEV (reference sequence). The CDR3 contains 15 residues. For the CDR3, the DNA is TGTGCCAGCAGTTTACTCGGACAGGAAAACTATGGCTACACCTTC. Amino acid sequence: CASSLLGQENYGYTF.

V gene TRBV20-1 combines with J gene TRBJ1-4; D remains ambiguous. The CDR3 is 11 residues long. Germline V gives CDR1 DFQATT, CDR2 SNEGSKA (reference sequence). V lost 3 bases to trimming and J lost 14 bases, with 13 bases between them. The CDR3 DNA reads as TGCAGTGCTAGCCCCGGGGAGAGGCTGTTTTTT. Protein: CSASPGERLFF.

In this sample, this clonotype turned up a few times. The chain has TRBV5-6 and TRBJ2-6, with 7 bases aligning to TRBD2. This CDR3 has 18 amino acids. The junction had 6 bases not matched to a gene; V was cut back by 0 bases and J by 0 bases. The germline V gene has CDR1 SGHDT and CDR2 YYEEEE. The CDR3 DNA is TGTGCCAGCAGCTTGGTGGCGGGAGTATTCTCTGGGGCCAACGTCCTGACTTTC. Translated: CASSLVAGVFSGANVLTF. Full variable domain (outside the CDR3, taken from reference TRBV5-6 and TRBJ2-6): DAGVTQSPTHLIKTRGQQVTLRCSPKSGHDTVSWYQQALGQGPQFIFQYYEEEERQRGNFPDRFSGHQFPNYSSELNVNALLLGDSALYLCASSLVAGVFSGANVLTFGAGSRLTVL.

The chain couples TRBV27 to TRBJ2-3; TRBD1 might be the D (6 bases). The germline V gene encodes CDR1 MNHEY and CDR2 SMNVEV (reference sequence). V was cut by 2 bases and J by 3 bases, with 15 bases left in between. CDR3 size: 16 residues. CDR3: CASSLGAGVRTDTQYF. In DNA form, the CDR3 reads TGTGCCAGCAGTTTAGGGGCAGGGGTCCGGACAGATACGCAGTATTTT.

For the CDR3, the DNA is TGTGCCACCAGCCCGAACCTCCCGGGAGGCCTTTATGGCTACACCTTC. This sequence encodes CATSPNLPGGLYGYTF. This chain uses TRBV15 with TRBJ1-2; D unresolved. Trimming shortened V by 5 bases and J by 5 bases, and 21 bases separated the two germline ends. This CDR3 has 16 amino acids. CDR1 and CDR2 from the germline V gene are LNHNV and YYDKDF (reference sequence). The entire variable domain, with the rest obtained from reference TRBV15 and TRBJ1-2, is as follows: DAMVIQNPRYQVTQFGKPVTLSCSQTLNHNVMYWYQQKSSQAPKLLFHYYDKDFNNEADTPDNFQSRRPNTSFCFLDIRSPGLGDTAMYLCATSPNLPGGLYGYTFGSGTRLTVV.

V gene TRBV12-3 or TRBV12-4 combines with J gene TRBJ2-4, with a possible D match to TRBD2 (5 bases). The CDR3 has 13 amino acids. V lost 3 bases and J lost 6, with 9 bases in between. CDR3 nucleotides: TGTGCCAGCAGTTTCGGGGAGACAAACATTCAGTACTTC. The encoded protein is CASSFGETNIQYF.

This clonotype has a handful of counts. The V gene is TRBV2, the J gene TRBJ2-1; D not certain. With 6 bases removed from V and 4 bases from J, the gap between germline ends came to 10 bases. Germline V gene lookup returns CDR1 SNHLY and CDR2 FYNNEI. The CDR3 consists of 13 residues. The CDR3 spells CASRMTQYNEQFF. The CDR3 DNA reads TGTGCCAGCAGGATGACTCAGTACAATGAGCAGTTCTTC.

The rearrangement links TRBV4-3 to TRBJ1-2; D is unresolved. The CDR3 has 15 residues. With 8 bases removed from V and 9 bases from J, the gap between germline ends came to 25 bases. In germline, CDR1 is LGHNA, CDR2 YSLEER. CDR3 in DNA: TGCGCCAGCTCCCCCCCCCGGGAGGGTCGGAAAAGCTACACCTTC. This sequence encodes CASSPPREGRKSYTF.

V and J are TRBV28 and TRBJ1-2; 8 bases line up with TRBD1. Germline CDR1 is MDHEN and CDR2 is SYDVKM. This CDR3 has 15 residues. V was pared by 7 bases and J by 0 bases, with 7 bases of the junction left unmatched. Here the CDR3 reads CASTLLDRANYGYTF. Here the CDR3 DNA reads TGTGCCAGCACCTTATTGGACAGGGCTAACTATGGCTACACCTTC.

This chain connects TRBV6-1 to TRBJ2-3; 13 nucleotides line up with TRBD2. Germline lookup yields CDR1 MNHNS and CDR2 SASEGT. There are 21 residues in the CDR3. CDR3 DNA sequence: TGTGCTCAGAAGTCGTTTCGGGACACCCGGACTAGCGGGAGAGAGTTAGATACGCAGTATTTT. It specifies CAQKSFRDTRTSGRELDTQYF.

The gene calls are TRBV7-9 and TRBJ2-4; D perhaps matches TRBD2 (6 bases). Germline CDR1 reads SEHNR; CDR2 reads FQNEAQ (reference sequence). The CDR3 runs 12 residues. V lost 3 bases, J lost 14 bases, and 14 bases lay in between. The CDR3 loop reads CASSFETSAKYF. The CDR3 DNA is TGTGCCAGCAGCTTTGAGACTAGTGCGAAGTACTTC.

In this sample, this clonotype turned up many times. This chain connects TRBV7-8 to TRBJ2-6, with D perhaps matching TRBD1 (5 bases). This CDR3 spans 20 amino acids. CDR1 and CDR2 from the germline V gene are SGHVS and FQNEAQ. V was shortened by 0 bases and J by 1 base, with 19 bases between the two germline ends. CDR3 sequence: CASSLAVVRVVRSGANVLTF. CDR3 coding DNA: TGTGCCAGCAGCTTAGCCGTCGTCAGGGTTGTAAGATCTGGGGCCAACGTCCTGACTTTC.

The chain uses TRBV10-3 and TRBJ2-1, with 8 bases fitting TRBD2. Germline V gives CDR1 ENHRY, CDR2 SYGVKD. Trimming cost V 0 bases and J 7 bases; bases outside gene matches: 11. The CDR3 loop spans 17 amino acids. The CDR3 coding sequence is TGTGCCATCAGTGAGTCGAAAGGTGGCGGGAGGATTAATGAGCAGTTCTTC. This encodes CAISESKGGGRINEQFF.

This clonotype turned up a few times. The chain combines TRBV6-1 with TRBJ2-7; 11 positions agree with TRBD1. V lost 6 bases to trimming and J lost 3 bases; unmatched junction nucleotides: 7. This CDR3 has 15 amino acids. CDR1 and CDR2 (germline): MNHNS, SASEGT. CDR3 bases: TGTGCCAGCAGACAGGACAGGGGGCGACTCTACGAGCAGTACTTC. Protein product: CASRQDRGRLYEQYF.

The gene calls are TRBV30 and TRBJ2-3, with D unresolved. The CDR3 consists of 11 residues. CDR1 GTSNPN and CDR2 SVGIG come from the germline V gene (reference sequence). The ends were cut back, 2 bases at V and 6 bases at J, with 6 bases in the middle. The DNA of the CDR3 is TGTGCCTGGAGTTTTCGTGATACGCAGTATTTT. This sequence encodes CAWSFRDTQYF.

Only a few counts were recorded for this clonotype. The gene calls are TRBV12-3 or TRBV12-4 and TRBJ1-1, with a tentative D call TRBD1 (5 bases). The CDR3 consists of 14 residues. The V and J ends lost 6 bases and 5 bases respectively, with 16 bases between them. The CDR3 here is CASSPGMGGTEAFF. In DNA, the CDR3 is TGTGCCAGCAGCCCCGGGATGGGGGGAACTGAAGCTTTCTTT.

The rearrangement uses TRBV4-1 and TRBJ2-1; D might be TRBD1 or TRBD2, each matching 6 bases. The V gene lost 4 bases and the J gene lost 8 bases, with 21 bases spanning the gap. The CDR3 is made up of 16 amino acids. Germline lookup yields CDR1 MGHRA and CDR2 YSYEKL. The CDR3 loop is CASSPRQASAIHEQFF. CDR3 DNA: TGCGCCAGCAGCCCCCGACAGGCTAGCGCTATCCATGAGCAGTTCTTC.

J is TRBJ2-3 and V is TRBV7-2; a possible D gene is TRBD2 (6 bases). This CDR3 contains 16 residues. V gave up 1 base and J gave up 2 bases, with 13 bases separating them. The germline V gene encodes CDR1 SGHTA and CDR2 FQGNSA. CDR3 DNA sequence: TGTGCCAGCAGCTTAGTGGGGAGCGGGTACACAGATACGCAGTATTTT. Its translation: CASSLVGSGYTDTQYF.

This clonotype was counted many times. The rearrangement joins TRBV7-2 to TRBJ1-1; possibly TRBD1 for D (6 bases). The CDR3 runs to 15 residues. Germline V gene data show CDR1 as SGHTA and CDR2 as FQGNSA. V shed 7 bases and J shed 0 bases, with 15 bases lying between them. In nucleotides, the CDR3 is TGTGCCAGCACCAAAGGACAGCTCATGAACACTGAAGCTTTCTTT. Translating gives CASTKGQLMNTEAFF.

This chain uses TRBV30 with TRBJ2-5; 9 bases are a match to TRBD2. The CDR3 consists of 16 residues. The V gene end was trimmed by 3 bases and the J gene end by 3 bases; junction bases not matched to a gene: 11. The germline V gene encodes CDR1 GTSNPN and CDR2 SVGIG (reference sequence). The CDR3 region has the DNA TGTGCCTGGAGCGGACCTCCGGGACTAGCTAAAGAGACCCAGTACTTC. Its protein product is CAWSGPPGLAKETQYF.

A few counts support this clonotype. This chain links TRBV7-2 with TRBJ1-5; D remains unclear. The CDR3 spans 13 residues. V was clipped by 1 base and J by 6 bases, with 7 bases between them. Per germline, CDR1 SGHTA and CDR2 FQGNSA. The CDR3 is CASSLGASQPQHF. The CDR3, as DNA: TGTGCCAGCAGCTTAGGGGCCTCTCAGCCCCAGCATTTT.

This chain joins TRBV14 and TRBJ1-2; TRBD1 might be the D (5 bases). The V end lost 3 bases, the J end lost 4 bases, and 12 bases lay between the germline ends. Germline V gene lookup returns CDR1 SGHDN and CDR2 FVKESK. CDR3 size: 14 residues. CDR3 residues: CASSQQTGFYGYTF. DNA of the CDR3: TGTGCCAGCAGCCAGCAAACAGGTTTCTATGGCTACACCTTC. Variable domain in full (rest from reference TRBV14 and TRBJ1-2): EAGVTQFPSHSVIEKGQTVTLRCDPISGHDNLYWYRRVMGKEIKFLLHFVKESKQDESGMPNNRFLAERTGGTYSTLKVQPAELEDSGVYFCASSQQTGFYGYTFGSGTRLTVV.